This T cell receptor (beta chain) was recorded in a study of identical twins. Germline CDR1 is SGHNT and CDR2 is YYREEE (reference sequence). This CDR3 contains 19 residues. Trimming removed 0 bases from V and 0 bases from J, with 16 bases in between. A single record per CDR3 protein comes from TCRdb applying MiXCR to the 5' RACE reads. The table has about 190,000 distinct CDR3 sequences, more than 15% seen once. The same data also contributed to another study, on T cells expressing NK-cell markers. Per that paper: The authors applied an anti-gamma-delta TCR antibody in several experiments, and it restricted sorting to alpha-beta TCR T cells.

This receptor was obtained from a woman younger than 35 in good health. V gene TRBV5-4 combines with J gene TRBJ2-6; D is possibly TRBD1 (6 bases). Source material: CD8+ T cells sorted from blood. CDR3 loop: CASSLVAGTTNSGANVLTF. CDR3 DNA: TGTGCCAGCAGCTTGGTGGCAGGGACAACGAACTCTGGGGCCAACGTCCTGACTTTC.